The clone carrying this T cell receptor (beta chain) was picked up many times. Germline V gene sequence: CDR1 SGHKS, CDR2 YYEKEE (reference sequence). V was clipped by 4 bases and J by 2 bases, with 18 bases between them. This CDR3 has 16 amino acids. The data originate from a study of T cell repertoires in cytomegalovirus infection. Overall study context: A matching HLA type, together with CMV infection, was signaled by public TCR beta signatures.

TCRdb processed the reads anew with MiXCR; each CDR3 protein has one entry. The table lists fewer than 550,000 distinct CDR3 sequences, 11% of them singletons. The sequence derives from a human donor in good health (CMV status not recorded). Some clones in this sample may be carry-over from other donors' samples. This chain joins TRBV5-5 and TRBJ1-2; maybe TRBD1 (5 bases). The sample consisted of PBMCs. Written as DNA, the CDR3 is TGTGCCAGCAGCAAGACTAACAGGATGGGCAACTATGGCTACACCTTC. Residues: CASSKTNRMGNYGYTF.